The 5 T cell receptor beta chains listed next were all sequenced from one sample in a study of blood T cell repertoires in COVID-19. Here immunoSEQ multiplex PCR was the method, and the copy in TCRdb shows in-frame clones only, minus some. The top ten hold roughly 8% of the sample, which has more than 140,000 clones, more than 70% seen once. Sample: peripheral blood. These receptors were obtained from a woman in her fifties or sixties with acute or convalescent COVID-19.

The V call is TRBV7-9, the J call TRBJ2-2; maybe TRBD1 (8 bases). The CDR3 covers 19 residues. The V end was cut by 0 bases, the J end by 1 base, with 18 bases between. Looked up from germline, CDR1 is SEHNR and CDR2 is FQNEAQ (reference sequence). The CDR3 loop is CASSLADRGLLGNTGELFF. The CDR3 region has the DNA TGTGCCAGCAGCTTAGCCGACAGGGGACTACTCGGGAACACCGGGGAGCTGTTTTTT.

The genes are TRBV30 and TRBJ2-5; weak D call: TRBD1 (5 bases). With 1 base removed from V and 4 bases from J, the gap between germline ends came to 13 bases. Per the germline V gene, CDR1 is GTSNPN and CDR2 is SVGIG (reference sequence). The CDR3 is 14 amino acids. CDR3 amino acids: CAWSAAGKRETQYF. The CDR3 bases are TGTGCCTGGAGTGCGGCAGGGAAGAGAGAGACCCAGTACTTC. The full variable domain, rest sourced from reference TRBV30 and TRBJ2-5, is SQTIHQWPATLVQPVGSPLSLECTVEGTSNPNLYWYRQAAGRGLQLLFYSVGIGQISSEVPQNLSASRPQDRQFILSSKKLLLSDSGFYLCAWSAAGKRETQYFGPGTRLLVL.

The chain is built from TRBV5-4 and TRBJ2-7, with 9 bases that match TRBD2. This CDR3 is 15 amino acids long. Germline V gene sequence: CDR1 SGHNT, CDR2 YYREEE (reference sequence). The V segment lost 4 bases and the J segment 6 bases; nucleotides outside the gene matches: 11. The CDR3 region has the DNA TGTGCCAGCAGCCCTGGGACTAGCTGGGTCGGCGAGCAGTACTTC. Translating gives CASSPGTSWVGEQYF. The full variable domain, rest sourced from reference TRBV5-4 and TRBJ2-7, is ETGVTQSPTHLIKTRGQQVTLRCSSQSGHNTVSWYQQALGQGPQFIFQYYREEENGRGNFPPRFSGLQFPNYSSELNVNALELDDSALYLCASSPGTSWVGEQYFGPGTRLTVT.

The J gene is TRBJ1-5, the V gene TRBV20-1, with 7 bases that match TRBD1. The trim removed 3 bases at V and 4 bases at J, leaving 9 bases unmatched. The CDR3 contains 15 residues. From germline, CDR1 is DFQATT and CDR2 SNEGSKA (reference sequence). This chain's CDR3 is CSASRNRGHNQPQHF. The DNA of the CDR3 is TGCAGTGCTAGTCGTAACAGGGGCCATAATCAGCCCCAGCATTTT.

The chain is built from TRBV19 and TRBJ2-5; 15 bases line up with TRBD2. Germline V gives CDR1 LNHDA, CDR2 SQIVND (reference sequence). V shed 6 bases, J shed 5 bases, and the junction held 4 bases outside the gene matches. The CDR3 covers 15 residues. CDR3 loop: CASSQGLAGGETQYF. Written as DNA, the CDR3 is TGTGCCAGTAGCCAGGGACTAGCGGGGGGTGAGACCCAGTACTTC.